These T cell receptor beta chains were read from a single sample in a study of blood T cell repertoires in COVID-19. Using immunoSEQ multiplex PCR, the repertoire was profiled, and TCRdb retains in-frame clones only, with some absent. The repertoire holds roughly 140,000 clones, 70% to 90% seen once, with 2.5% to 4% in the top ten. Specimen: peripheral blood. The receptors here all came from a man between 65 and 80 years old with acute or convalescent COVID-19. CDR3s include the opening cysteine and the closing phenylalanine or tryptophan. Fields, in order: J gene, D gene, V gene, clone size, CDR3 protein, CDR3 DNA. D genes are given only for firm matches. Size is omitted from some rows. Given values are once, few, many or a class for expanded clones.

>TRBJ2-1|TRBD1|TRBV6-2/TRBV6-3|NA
CASSAPGQRYNEQFF
TGTGCCAGCAGTGCCCCGGGACAGCGATACAATGAGCAGTTCTTC
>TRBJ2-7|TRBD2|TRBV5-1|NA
CASSVRTSGSYEQYF
TGCGCCAGCAGCGTCCGGACTAGCGGAAGCTACGAGCAGTACTTC
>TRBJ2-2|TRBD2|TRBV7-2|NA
CASSLTEREGSYTGELFF
TGTGCCAGCAGCTTAACAGAGCGGGAGGGCTCTTACACCGGGGAGCTGTTTTTT
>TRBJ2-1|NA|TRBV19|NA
CASSRTSNEQFF
TGTGCCAGTAGTAGAACTAGCAATGAGCAGTTCTTC
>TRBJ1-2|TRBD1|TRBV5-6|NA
CASSWRTGPNYGYTF
TGTGCCAGCAGCTGGAGGACAGGACCTAACTATGGCTACACCTTC
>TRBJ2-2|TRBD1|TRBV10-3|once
CAISESGGDRGTGELFF
TGTGCCATCAGTGAGTCCGGGGGGGACAGGGGCACCGGGGAGCTGTTTTTT
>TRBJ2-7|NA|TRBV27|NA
CASSLSGVPYEQYF
TGTGCCAGCAGTTTATCGGGAGTCCCCTACGAGCAGTACTTC
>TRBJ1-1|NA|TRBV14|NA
CASSQVGLGTEAFF
TGTGCCAGCAGCCAAGTTGGGCTTGGGACTGAAGCTTTCTTT
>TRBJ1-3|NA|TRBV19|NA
CASSIDTSGNTIYF
TGTGCCAGTAGTATCGACACCTCTGGAAACACCATATATTTT
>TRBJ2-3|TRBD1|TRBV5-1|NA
CASSVSGQENTQYF
TGCGCCAGCAGCGTTTCCGGACAGGAGAATACGCAGTATTTT
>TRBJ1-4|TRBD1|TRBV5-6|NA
CASSLSGQGGEKLFF
TGTGCCAGCAGCTTGTCAGGACAGGGAGGAGAAAAACTGTTTTTT
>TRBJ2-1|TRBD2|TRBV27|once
CASSLTPTSGRGGEQFF
TGTGCCAGCAGTTTGACCCCGACTAGCGGGAGGGGGGGTGAGCAGTTCTTC
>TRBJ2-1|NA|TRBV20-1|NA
CSASRYNEQFF
TGCAGTGCTAGCCGGTACAATGAGCAGTTCTTC
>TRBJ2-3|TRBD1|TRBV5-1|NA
CASSFGTATDTQYF
TGCGCCAGCAGCTTCGGGACAGCCACAGATACGCAGTATTTT
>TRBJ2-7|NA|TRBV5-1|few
CASSLVAGPHEQYF
TGCGCCAGCAGCTTGGTGGCAGGGCCCCACGAGCAGTACTTC
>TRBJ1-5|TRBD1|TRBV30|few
CAWSPIGQGARNQPQHF
TGTGCCTGGAGTCCTATAGGGCAGGGGGCACGCAATCAGCCCCAGCATTTT
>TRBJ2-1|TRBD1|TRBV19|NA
CASKDRVHEQFF
TGTGCCAGTAAAGACAGGGTACATGAGCAGTTCTTC
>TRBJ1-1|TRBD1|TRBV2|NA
CASSLRTGGGTEAFF
TGTGCCAGCAGTCTCCGGACAGGGGGAGGCACTGAAGCTTTCTTT
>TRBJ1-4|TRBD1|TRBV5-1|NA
CASSLSGTGAEKLFF
TGCGCCAGCAGCCTCTCCGGGACAGGGGCTGAAAAACTGTTTTTT
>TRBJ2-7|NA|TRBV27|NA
CASSLYFGSYEQYF
TGTGCCAGCAGTTTATACTTTGGCTCCTACGAGCAGTACTTC
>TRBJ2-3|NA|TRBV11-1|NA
CASSPPDSTSTDTQYF
TGTGCCAGCAGCCCCCCCGACAGCACTAGCACAGATACGCAGTATTTT
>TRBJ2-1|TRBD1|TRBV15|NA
CATSGGQGIDEQFF
TGTGCCACCAGCGGCGGACAGGGGATCGATGAGCAGTTCTTC
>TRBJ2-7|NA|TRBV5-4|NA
CASSPERTGKQYF
TGTGCCAGCAGCCCGGAGCGTACAGGGAAGCAGTACTTC
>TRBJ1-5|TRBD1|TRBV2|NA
CASSAGGAGNQPQHF
TGTGCCAGCAGTGCAGGGGGCGCGGGCAATCAGCCCCAGCATTTT
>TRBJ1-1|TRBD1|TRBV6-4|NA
CASRPRTGNTEAFF
TGTGCCAGCAGACCTCGGACAGGGAACACTGAAGCTTTCTTT
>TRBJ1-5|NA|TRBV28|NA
CASSFPGQQTQPQHF
TGTGCCAGCAGTTTCCCCGGACAACAAACTCAGCCCCAGCATTTT
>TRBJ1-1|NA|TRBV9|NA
CASSVGPENTEAFF
TGTGCCAGCAGCGTAGGTCCAGAGAACACTGAAGCTTTCTTT
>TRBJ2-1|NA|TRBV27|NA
CASSLVQASYNEQFF
TGTGCCAGCAGTTTAGTGCAGGCCTCCTACAATGAGCAGTTCTTC
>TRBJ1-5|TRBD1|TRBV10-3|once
CATREGQGNQPQHF
TGTGCCACAAGGGAGGGACAGGGTAATCAGCCCCAGCATTTT
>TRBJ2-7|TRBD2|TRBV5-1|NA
CASSFSSGTYEQYF
TGCGCCAGCAGCTTCTCTAGCGGAACCTACGAGCAGTACTTC
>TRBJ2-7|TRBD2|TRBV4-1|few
CASSQGHGGDRAYEQYF
TGCGCCAGCAGCCAAGGCCATGGGGGGGATCGAGCCTACGAGCAGTACTTC
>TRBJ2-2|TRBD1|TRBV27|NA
CASSFGTENTGELFF
TGTGCCAGCAGTTTTGGGACAGAAAACACCGGGGAGCTGTTTTTT
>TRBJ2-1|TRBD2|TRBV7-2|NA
CASSLRAGGQDEQFF
TGTGCCAGCAGCTTGCGGGCGGGAGGGCAAGATGAGCAGTTCTTC
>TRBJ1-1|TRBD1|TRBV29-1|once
CSVVTGAEAFF
TGCAGCGTTGTCACAGGGGCTGAAGCTTTCTTT
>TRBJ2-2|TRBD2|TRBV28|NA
CASTTPSGSVTGELFF
TGTGCCAGCACCACCCCTAGCGGGAGCGTCACCGGGGAGCTGTTTTTT
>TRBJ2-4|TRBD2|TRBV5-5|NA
CASSLPGGKNIQYF
TGTGCCAGCAGCCTTCCGGGGGGGAAAAACATTCAGTACTTC
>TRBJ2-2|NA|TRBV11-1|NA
CASSLGMLANTGELFF
TGTGCCAGCAGCTTAGGGATGCTAGCGAACACCGGGGAGCTGTTTTTT
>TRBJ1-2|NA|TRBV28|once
CASRPAADARGYTF
TGTGCCAGCAGGCCCGCCGCGGATGCGAGAGGCTACACCTTC
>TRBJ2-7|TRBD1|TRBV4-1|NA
CASSQGGDSNPYEQYF
TGCGCCAGCAGCCAAGGTGGGGACAGTAACCCCTACGAGCAGTACTTC
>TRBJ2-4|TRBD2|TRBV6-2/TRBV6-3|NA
CASSYAGTRGNIQYF
TGTGCCAGCAGTTATGCGGGGACTAGAGGTAACATTCAGTACTTC
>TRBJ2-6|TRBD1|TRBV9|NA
CASSEGDSHSGANVLTF
TGTGCCAGCAGCGAGGGGGACAGTCACTCTGGGGCCAACGTCCTGACTTTC
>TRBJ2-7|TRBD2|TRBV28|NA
CASSFTTSGRVYEQYF
TGTGCCAGCAGTTTCACGACTAGCGGGAGGGTCTACGAGCAGTACTTC